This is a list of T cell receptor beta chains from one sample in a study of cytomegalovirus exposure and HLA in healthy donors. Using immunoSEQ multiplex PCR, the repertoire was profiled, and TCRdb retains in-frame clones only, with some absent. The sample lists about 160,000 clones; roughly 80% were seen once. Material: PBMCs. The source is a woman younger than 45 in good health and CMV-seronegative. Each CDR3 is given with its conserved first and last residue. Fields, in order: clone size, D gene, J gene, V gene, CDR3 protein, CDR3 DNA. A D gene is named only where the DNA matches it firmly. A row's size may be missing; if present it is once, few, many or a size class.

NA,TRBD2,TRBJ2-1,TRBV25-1,CASRGTRSYNEQFF,TGTGCCAGCAGGGGGACTAGGTCCTACAATGAGCAGTTCTTC
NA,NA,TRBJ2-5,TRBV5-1,CATSRGTAQETQYF,TGCGCCACCTCACGGGGGACAGCCCAAGAGACCCAGTACTTC
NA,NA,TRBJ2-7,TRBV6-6,CASSYGVGQLSYEQYF,TGTGCCAGCAGTTACGGGGTGGGGCAACTCTCCTACGAGCAGTACTTC
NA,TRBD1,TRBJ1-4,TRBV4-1,CASSQATGVSEKLFF,TGCGCCAGCAGCCAAGCCACAGGGGTGAGCGAAAAACTGTTTTTT
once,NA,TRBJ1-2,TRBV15,CATSRGRGNYGYTF,TGTGCCACCAGCAGAGGAAGGGGAAACTATGGCTACACCTTC
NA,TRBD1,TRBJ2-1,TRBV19,CASSIQGATNEQFF,TGTGCCAGTAGTATACAGGGGGCGACTAATGAGCAGTTCTTC
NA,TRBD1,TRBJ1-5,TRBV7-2,CASSLDRQGQGPQHF,TGTGCCAGCAGCTTAGATCGACAGGGGCAAGGGCCCCAGCATTTT
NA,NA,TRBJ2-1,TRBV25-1,CASTTLGGTGNEQFF,TGTGCCAGCACAACCCTCGGGGGAACGGGGAATGAGCAGTTCTTC
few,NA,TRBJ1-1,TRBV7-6,CASSLDPGFNTEAFF,TGTGCCAGCAGCTTAGATCCGGGTTTCAACACTGAAGCTTTCTTT
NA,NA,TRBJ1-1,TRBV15,CATKVDYSLRANTEAFF,TGTGCCACCAAGGTGGACTATTCCCTCAGGGCGAACACTGAAGCTTTCTTT
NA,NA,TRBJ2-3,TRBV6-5,CASSETAYTQYF,TGTGCCAGCAGTGAAACTGCTTATACGCAGTATTTT
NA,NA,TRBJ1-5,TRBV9,CASSVGANSNQPQHF,TGTGCCAGCAGCGTAGGGGCCAATAGCAATCAGCCCCAGCATTTT
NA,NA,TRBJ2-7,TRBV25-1,CASSEWGLEGYEQYF,TGTGCCAGCAGTGAATGGGGGCTAGAGGGTTACGAGCAGTACTTC
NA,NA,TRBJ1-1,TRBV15,CATSRDRRHTEAFF,TGTGCCACCAGCAGAGATAGGCGGCACACTGAAGCTTTCTTT
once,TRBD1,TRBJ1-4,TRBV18,CASSPPQGQNEKLFF,TGTGCCAGCTCACCACCTCAGGGACAGAATGAAAAACTGTTTTTT
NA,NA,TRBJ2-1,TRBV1,CTSSQPAVTGGVCNEQFF,TGCACCAGCAGCCAACCGGCCGTTACAGGGGGGGTATGCAATGAGCAGTTCTTC
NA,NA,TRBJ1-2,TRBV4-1,CASSQGRGSSYGYTF,TGCGCCAGCAGCCAAGGTCGGGGGAGTAGCTATGGCTACACCTTC
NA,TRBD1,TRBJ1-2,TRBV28,CASSTLGQGSGPAGGYTF,TGTGCCAGCAGTACCTTGGGACAGGGGTCAGGACCCGCCGGTGGCTACACCTTC
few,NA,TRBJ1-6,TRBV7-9,CASSPDRNNSPLHF,TGTGCCAGCAGCCCGGACAGAAATAATTCACCCCTCCACTTT
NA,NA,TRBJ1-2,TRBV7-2,CASAQVQGYGYTF,TGTGCCAGCGCACAGGTGCAGGGCTATGGCTACACCTTC
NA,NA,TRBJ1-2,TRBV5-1,CASSQDPPGQQRTFYGYTF,TGCGCCAGCAGCCAAGACCCCCCCGGACAGCAAAGGACTTTCTATGGCTACACCTTC
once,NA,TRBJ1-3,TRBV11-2,CASSSRVRSGNTIYF,TGTGCCAGCAGCAGCAGGGTCAGGTCTGGAAACACCATATATTTT
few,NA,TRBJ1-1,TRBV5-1,CASSLEEENTEAFF,TGCGCCAGCAGCTTGGAGGAGGAGAACACTGAAGCTTTCTTT
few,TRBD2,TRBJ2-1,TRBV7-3,CASSMLAGGQNEQFF,TGTGCCAGCAGCATGCTAGCGGGGGGGCAAAATGAGCAGTTCTTC
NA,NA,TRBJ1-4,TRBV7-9,CASSANRVGISEKLFF,TGTGCCAGCAGCGCCAACAGGGTTGGGATTAGTGAAAAACTGTTTTTT
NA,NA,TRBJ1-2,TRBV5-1,CASSLGQATDYGYTF,TGCGCCAGCAGCTTGGGGCAGGCAACGGACTATGGCTACACCTTC
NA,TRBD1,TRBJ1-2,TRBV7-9,CASSLGQNYGYTF,TGTGCCAGCAGCCTGGGACAGAACTATGGCTACACCTTC
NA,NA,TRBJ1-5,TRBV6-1,CASSKTYSNQPQHF,TGTGCCAGCAGTAAAACTTATAGCAATCAGCCCCAGCATTTT
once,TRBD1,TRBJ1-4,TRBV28,CASSGGQDEKLFF,TGTGCCAGCAGTGGGGGACAGGACGAAAAACTGTTTTTT
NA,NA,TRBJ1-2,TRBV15,CATSRTLSYGYTF,TGTGCCACCAGCAGAACACTAAGCTATGGCTACACCTTC
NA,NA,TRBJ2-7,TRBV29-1,CSVHVRANTYEQYF,TGCAGCGTTCATGTCAGGGCTAATACCTACGAGCAGTACTTC
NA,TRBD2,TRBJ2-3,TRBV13,CASSLGGTKGYTQYF,TGTGCCAGCAGCTTAGGTGGGACTAAGGGGTATACGCAGTATTTT
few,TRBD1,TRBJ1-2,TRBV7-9,CASSSADREKDMAGYTF,TGTGCCAGCAGCTCGGCGGACAGGGAAAAGGATATGGCGGGCTACACCTTC
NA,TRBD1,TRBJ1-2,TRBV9,CTSSGTGGAGYGYTF,TGTACCAGCAGCGGGACAGGGGGCGCGGGCTATGGCTACACCTTC
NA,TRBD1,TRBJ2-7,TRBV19,CASRATGQSDEQYF,TGTGCCAGTAGGGCGACAGGGCAAAGTGACGAGCAGTACTTC
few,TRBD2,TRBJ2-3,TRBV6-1,CASSGSGGQTDTQYF,TGTGCCAGCAGCGGGAGCGGGGGCCAAACAGATACGCAGTATTTT
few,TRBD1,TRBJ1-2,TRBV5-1,CASSEGGQVAYYGYTF,TGCGCCAGCAGCGAAGGAGGACAGGTGGCCTACTATGGCTACACCTTC
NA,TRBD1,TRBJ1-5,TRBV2,CASSVYRGGLDQPQHF,TGTGCCAGCAGTGTCTACAGGGGGGGTTTAGATCAGCCCCAGCATTTT
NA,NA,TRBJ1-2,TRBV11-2,CASSLEPGPYGYTF,TGTGCCAGCAGCTTAGAGCCAGGGCCCTATGGCTACACCTTC
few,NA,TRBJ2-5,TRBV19,CASSGSATAEETQYF,TGTGCCAGTAGCGGTAGCGCCACTGCTGAAGAGACCCAGTACTTC
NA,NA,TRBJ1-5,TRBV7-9,CASSILGSNQPQHF,TGTGCCAGCAGCATCCTAGGTAGCAATCAGCCCCAGCATTTT
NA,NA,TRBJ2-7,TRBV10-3,CAISELRSSINEQYF,TGTGCCATCAGTGAGCTGAGAAGCTCGATAAACGAGCAGTACTTC
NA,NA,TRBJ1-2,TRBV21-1,CASKAQVDYWGYGYTF,TGTGCCAGCAAAGCGCAGGTGGACTATTGGGGCTATGGCTACACCTTC
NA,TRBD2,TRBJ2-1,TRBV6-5,CASSYTSGVRQFF,TGTGCCAGCAGTTACACTAGCGGGGTTCGGCAGTTCTTC
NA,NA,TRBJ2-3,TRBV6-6,CASSYLGSSTDTQYF,TGTGCCAGCAGTTACTTGGGCAGTAGCACAGATACGCAGTATTTT
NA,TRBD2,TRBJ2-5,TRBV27,CASSSPAVAGEETQYF,TGTGCCAGCAGTTCCCCCGCCGTAGCGGGGGAAGAGACCCAGTACTTC
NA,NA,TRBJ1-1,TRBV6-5,CASRLGRPPWEAFF,TGTGCCAGCAGACTAGGACGTCCACCGTGGGAAGCTTTCTTT
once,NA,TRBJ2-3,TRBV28,CASSYPTGDTQYF,TGTGCCAGCAGTTACCCCACGGGGGATACGCAGTATTTT
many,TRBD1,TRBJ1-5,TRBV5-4,CASSNRDRQNQPQHF,TGTGCCAGCAGCAACCGGGACAGACAAAATCAGCCCCAGCATTTT
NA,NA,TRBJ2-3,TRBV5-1,CASSFRQGLTDTQYF,TGCGCCAGCAGCTTTCGGCAGGGGTTAACAGATACGCAGTATTTT
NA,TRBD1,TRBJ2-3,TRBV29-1,CSLRQGWADTQYF,TGCAGTCTAAGACAGGGCTGGGCAGATACGCAGTATTTT
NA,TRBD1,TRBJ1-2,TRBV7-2,CASSWRQGDGYTF,TGTGCCAGCAGCTGGCGACAGGGAGATGGCTACACCTTC
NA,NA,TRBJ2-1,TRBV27,CASSLDPSYNEQFF,TGTGCCAGCAGTCTAGACCCCTCCTACAATGAGCAGTTCTTC
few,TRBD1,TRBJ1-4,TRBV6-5,CASRGQVWGNEKLFF,TGTGCCAGCAGAGGACAGGTCTGGGGTAATGAAAAACTGTTTTTT
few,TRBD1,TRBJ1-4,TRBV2,CASSADRGDNEKLFF,TGTGCCAGCAGTGCAGACAGGGGGGATAATGAAAAACTGTTTTTT
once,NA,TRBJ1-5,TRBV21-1,CASTPRPVINQPQHF,TGTGCCAGCACTCCGAGGCCCGTTATCAATCAGCCCCAGCATTTT
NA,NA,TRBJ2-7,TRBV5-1,CASSPKGVGREQYF,TGCGCCAGCAGCCCCAAGGGGGTGGGGCGCGAGCAGTACTTC
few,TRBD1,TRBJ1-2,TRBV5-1,CASSAGSWGTGVSTNYGYTF,TGCGCCAGCAGCGCCGGGTCCTGGGGGACAGGGGTATCAACTAACTATGGCTACACCTTC
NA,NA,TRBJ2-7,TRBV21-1,CASSALRRRNYLYEQYF,TGTGCCAGCAGCGCCCTCCGACGGCGGAATTACCTCTACGAGCAGTACTTC